A selection of T cell receptor beta chains follows, all from one sample in a study of T-cell reconstitution after alpha-beta-depleted transplantation in children. TCRdb reprocessed the PCR reads with MiXCR, giving one entry per CDR3 protein. The sample shows 100,000 or so distinct CDR3 sequences, 7.5% to 9% of them seen only once. This specimen consisted of PBMCs, obtained before TCRalphabeta/CD19-depleted stem cell transplant. The receptors come from a boy younger than 10 with acute lymphoblastic leukemia, due to receive a stem cell transplant. Each CDR3 is given without its conserved first and last residue. Expanded clones are given a class, and other clones once, few, many or no size at all.

clone size: -
V gene: TRBV11-2
J gene: TRBJ1-6
CDR3 protein: ASSSAGQGAFNSPLH

clone size: many
V gene: TRBV12-3/TRBV12-4
J gene: TRBJ2-3
CDR3 protein: ASSLLAGTDTQY

clone size: -
V gene: TRBV20-1
J gene: TRBJ1-6
CDR3 protein: SARSTGEAAPLH

clone size: few
V gene: TRBV21-1
J gene: TRBJ2-3
CDR3 protein: ASSKTGADTQY

clone size: few
V gene: TRBV4-1
J gene: TRBJ2-3
CDR3 protein: ASSREISTDTQY

clone size: many
V gene: TRBV28
J gene: TRBJ1-1
CDR3 protein: ASSFNDRGFTEAF

clone size: many
V gene: TRBV27
J gene: TRBJ2-5
CDR3 protein: ASSLANREETQY

clone size: few
V gene: TRBV7-2
J gene: TRBJ2-2
CDR3 protein: ASSLAQLAGGGELF

clone size: -
V gene: TRBV6-2/TRBV6-3
J gene: TRBJ2-7
CDR3 protein: ASTGDRSSYEQY

clone size: few
V gene: TRBV5-1
J gene: TRBJ2-5
CDR3 protein: ASSTSGGRGGETQY

clone size: many
V gene: TRBV5-1
J gene: TRBJ1-1
CDR3 protein: ASSLAPGSYTEAF

clone size: many
V gene: TRBV3-1
J gene: TRBJ1-2
CDR3 protein: ASGPSNGYT

clone size: -
V gene: TRBV6-1
J gene: TRBJ2-6
CDR3 protein: ASSISGGASGANVLT

clone size: few
V gene: TRBV27
J gene: TRBJ2-7
CDR3 protein: ASSFWDRGTHEQY

clone size: -
V gene: TRBV12-3/TRBV12-4
J gene: TRBJ1-6
CDR3 protein: ASSLRILGQLNDPSPLH

clone size: many
V gene: TRBV20-1
J gene: TRBJ1-4
CDR3 protein: SAREWGTGYEKLF

clone size: many
V gene: TRBV5-1
J gene: TRBJ1-4
CDR3 protein: ASSSGTGGEKLF

clone size: -
V gene: TRBV6-6
J gene: TRBJ2-1
CDR3 protein: ASSYQGAGQF

clone size: few
V gene: TRBV27
J gene: TRBJ1-2
CDR3 protein: ASSLAGMRGYT

clone size: few
V gene: TRBV9
J gene: TRBJ1-2
CDR3 protein: ASSVGEGTGGYT

clone size: few
V gene: TRBV7-2
J gene: TRBJ2-5
CDR3 protein: ASSFSPSETQY

clone size: many
V gene: TRBV12-3/TRBV12-4
J gene: TRBJ1-3
CDR3 protein: ASRDLSGNTIY

clone size: -
V gene: TRBV7-2
J gene: TRBJ1-2
CDR3 protein: ASSLAYLTGDGYT

clone size: many
V gene: TRBV10-3
J gene: TRBJ2-2
CDR3 protein: AITRGEQELTGELF

clone size: few
V gene: TRBV9
J gene: TRBJ2-3
CDR3 protein: ASSEASGGQEKY

clone size: many
V gene: TRBV7-6
J gene: TRBJ1-1
CDR3 protein: ASSSSTGRTEAF

clone size: many
V gene: TRBV20-1
J gene: TRBJ2-1
CDR3 protein: SARLLAGETYNEQF

clone size: few
V gene: TRBV19
J gene: TRBJ2-1
CDR3 protein: ASSTLSGGNYNEQF

clone size: -
V gene: TRBV28
J gene: TRBJ1-2
CDR3 protein: ASSSQGQGNYGYT

clone size: -
V gene: TRBV11-2
J gene: TRBJ2-1
CDR3 protein: ASSLSGGANNEQF

clone size: -
V gene: TRBV21-1
J gene: TRBJ1-5
CDR3 protein: ASSEEGPVNREGNQPQH

clone size: few
V gene: TRBV6-2/TRBV6-3
J gene: TRBJ2-7
CDR3 protein: ASSYVGQGAFNEQY

clone size: -
V gene: TRBV7-3
J gene: TRBJ2-7
CDR3 protein: ASSLDRYSYEQY

clone size: -
V gene: TRBV7-9
J gene: TRBJ1-2
CDR3 protein: ASSARRDRHDGYT

clone size: many
V gene: TRBV7-2
J gene: TRBJ2-3
CDR3 protein: ASSLRPGPTDTQY

clone size: many
V gene: TRBV18
J gene: TRBJ2-3
CDR3 protein: ASSPPGLALDTQY

clone size: -
V gene: TRBV6-1
J gene: TRBJ2-3
CDR3 protein: ASRHRDSGTDTQY

clone size: -
V gene: TRBV13
J gene: TRBJ1-1
CDR3 protein: ASSSQGGNTEAF

clone size: many
V gene: TRBV6-2/TRBV6-3
J gene: TRBJ2-1
CDR3 protein: ASSYRGGAGNEQF

clone size: many
V gene: TRBV5-1
J gene: TRBJ2-1
CDR3 protein: ASSLQRGGLNEQF